The 32 T cell receptor beta chains in this list originate from one sample, sequenced in a study of blood T cell repertoires in COVID-19. Produced via immunoSEQ multiplex PCR; TCRdb's table is partial and in-frame only. The table has roughly 180,000 clones, approximately 84% seen once. What was sequenced was peripheral blood. The source of these receptors is a man between 40 and 49 years old who had recovered from COVID-19.

This rearrangement joins TRBV27 to TRBJ2-7, with 8 bases lining up with TRBD2. CDR1 MNHEY and CDR2 SMNVEV come from the germline V gene (reference sequence). Trimming cost V 3 bases and J 4 bases; bases outside gene matches: 8. CDR3 size: 15 residues. CDR3 amino acids: CASSFLSGSLYEQYF. CDR3 coding DNA: TGTGCCAGCAGTTTCCTGAGCGGGAGTCTGTACGAGCAGTACTTC.

This chain connects TRBV19 to TRBJ2-2; D call uncertain. V lost 9 bases to trimming and J lost 7 bases, with 9 bases between them. The CDR3 spans 11 residues. Germline assignment: CDR1 LNHDA and CDR2 SQIVND (reference sequence). The CDR3 DNA follows: TGTGCCAGCTCGGTGAACGGGGAGCTGTTTTTT. Translating gives CASSVNGELFF.

This chain connects TRBV9 to TRBJ2-1; D unclear. The CDR3 is 13 residues long. The germline V gene has CDR1 SGDLS and CDR2 YYNGEE. The V end lost 2 bases, the J end lost 6 bases, and 9 bases lay between the germline ends. The DNA for the CDR3 is TGTGCCAGCAGCGTCCACAGTTTCAATGAGCAGTTCTTC. Residues: CASSVHSFNEQFF.

The chain carries TRBV28 and TRBJ1-1; D may be TRBD1 (6 bases). Germline V gene data show CDR1 as MDHEN and CDR2 as SYDVKM. This CDR3 comprises 15 residues. Trimming left V 3 bases short and J 6 bases short, with 17 bases between. In DNA form, the CDR3 reads TGTGCCAGCAGTTTTTGGGCAGGGGACCGGGCTGAAGCTTTCTTT. Its protein product is CASSFWAGDRAEAFF.

The chain combines TRBV9 with TRBJ2-7; D not certain. The germline V gene has CDR1 SGDLS and CDR2 YYNGEE. The CDR3 runs 14 residues. Trimming removed 0 bases from V and 1 base from J, with 8 bases in between. The CDR3 nucleotides are TGTGCCAGCAGCGTAGATCCAGGATCCTACGAGCAGTACTTC. The encoded protein is CASSVDPGSYEQYF.

The chain joins TRBV29-1 to TRBJ2-5, with 7 bases identical to TRBD1. The length of the CDR3 is 13 residues. V trimming: 8 bases; J trimming: 5 bases; junction bases outside the gene matches: 11. Germline V gene data show CDR1 as SQVTM and CDR2 as ANQGSEA. Written as DNA, the CDR3 is TGCAGCACACAGGGGTTAGCGCTGGAGACCCAGTACTTC. Translating it yields CSTQGLALETQYF. The full variable domain, completed using reference TRBV29-1 and TRBJ2-5, is SAVISQKPSRDICQRGTSLTIQCQVDSQVTMMFWYRQQPGQSLTLIATANQGSEATYESGFVIDKFPISRPNLTFSTLTVSNMSPEDSSIYLCSTQGLALETQYFGPGTRLLVL.

This sequence joins TRBV27 and TRBJ1-6; 10 positions agree with TRBD1. J was trimmed by 7 bases and V by 3 bases; bases with no gene match: 3. From germline, CDR1 is MNHEY and CDR2 SMNVEV (reference sequence). CDR3 length: 15 amino acids. Here the CDR3 DNA reads TGTGCCAGCAGTTTGGACAGGGGGTTGAATTCACCCCTCCACTTT. The encoded protein is CASSLDRGLNSPLHF.

This clone has a single count. The rearrangement links TRBV7-2 to TRBJ2-1, with D maybe TRBD2 (5 bases). Germline loops: CDR1 SGHTA, CDR2 FQGNSA. The CDR3 loop spans 13 amino acids. Trimming took 5 bases from V and 10 from J, leaving 15 bases between them. In DNA, the CDR3 is TGTGCCAGCAGCCCCTGGACTCAGAGGGAGCAGTTCTTC. This sequence encodes CASSPWTQREQFF.

A single count supports this clone. This CDR3 is also generated by other DNA sequences in the sample. This chain joins TRBV6-5 and TRBJ1-6; 7 bases align to TRBD1. Germline assignment: CDR1 MNHEY and CDR2 SVGAGI. This CDR3 has 15 residues. Unmatched junction bases numbered 2, after V lost 0 bases and J lost 6 bases. The CDR3 is CASSYSGTANSPLHF. The CDR3 DNA reads as TGTGCCAGCAGTTACTCGGGGACAGCTAATTCACCCCTCCACTTT.

The chain carries TRBV19 and TRBJ2-3; TRBD2 is a possible D gene (5 bases). Trimming removed 1 base at V and 14 bases at J, with 10 bases between. This CDR3 is 11 amino acids long. The germline V gene encodes CDR1 LNHDA and CDR2 SQIVND (reference sequence). The CDR3 sequence is CASSIGTLWYF. The CDR3 bases are TGTGCCAGTAGTATAGGGACTCTGTGGTATTTT. Complete variable domain (other parts from reference TRBV19 and TRBJ2-3): DGGITQSPKYLFRKEGQNVTLSCEQNLNHDAMYWYRQDPGQGLRLIYYSQIVNDFQKGDIAEGYSVSREKKESFPLTVTSAQKNPTAFYLCASSIGTLWYFGPGTRLTVL.

The J gene is TRBJ2-7, the V gene TRBV6-5, with 7 positions matching TRBD1. In germline, CDR1 is MNHEY, CDR2 SVGAGI. V was clipped by 7 bases and J by 3 bases; unmatched bases: 12. This CDR3 spans 15 amino acids. DNA for the CDR3: TGTGCCAGCACTCGAATTTGGGACAGTTTCTACGAGCAGTACTTC. Its translation is CASTRIWDSFYEQYF.

The gene calls are TRBV11-3 and TRBJ2-7; a possible D gene is TRBD1 (6 bases). This CDR3 is built from 19 residues. Germline V gene sequence: CDR1 SGHNT, CDR2 YENEEA. V gave up 0 bases and J gave up 0 bases, with 21 bases separating them. The CDR3 region is CASSLEVRAGQPLSYEQYF. CDR3 nucleotide sequence: TGTGCCAGCAGCTTAGAGGTGAGGGCCGGACAGCCTCTCTCCTACGAGCAGTACTTC.

This clone was seen only a few times. This chain uses TRBV11-3 with TRBJ2-5; TRBD2 is a possible D gene (6 bases). CDR3 size: 13 residues. Germline CDR1 reads SGHNT; CDR2 reads YENEEA. V shed 5 bases and J shed 3 bases, with 10 bases lying between them. In DNA form, the CDR3 reads TGTGCCAGCAGCCCGGGGGACGAAGAGACCCAGTACTTC. The encoded protein is CASSPGDEETQYF.

The rearrangement uses TRBV5-8 and TRBJ1-5; 7 bases line up with TRBD1. The germline V gene encodes CDR1 SGHTS and CDR2 YDEGEE. The CDR3 spans 14 residues. Losses at the gene ends were 4 bases for V and 3 bases for J; bases not matched to a gene: 4. For the CDR3, the DNA is TGTGCCAGCAGCCCGACAGGGAACAATCAGCCCCAGCATTTT. It codes for CASSPTGNNQPQHF.

The V and J genes are TRBV6-6 and TRBJ2-1; TRBD2 might be the D (6 bases). This CDR3 is 15 amino acids long. Germline loops: CDR1 MNHNY, CDR2 SVGAGI (reference sequence). V lost 8 bases to trimming and J lost 1 base, with 15 bases between them. The CDR3 DNA is TGTGCCAGCCTGACGTGGGGGGAGTCCTACAATGAGCAGTTCTTC. Translating gives CASLTWGESYNEQFF.

This CDR3 is CAISVRTGGSGYTF. The CDR3, as DNA: TGTGCCATCAGTGTTAGGACAGGGGGAAGTGGCTACACCTTC. The chain has TRBV10-3 and TRBJ1-2, with 10 positions matching TRBD1. This CDR3 region has 14 residues. Trimming removed 4 bases from V and 7 bases from J; junction bases left unmatched: 6. Germline V gives CDR1 ENHRY, CDR2 SYGVKD.

This clone was found once. The chain joins TRBV7-9 to TRBJ2-7; 7 nucleotides line up with TRBD2. The CDR3 loop spans 15 amino acids. Germline values: CDR1 SEHNR, CDR2 FQNEAQ (reference sequence). With 1 base clipped from V and 0 bases from J, the junction kept 3 bases outside the gene matches. The CDR3 region has the DNA TGTGCCAGCAGCTTAGGGGCGGGAGTCTCCTACGAGCAGTACTTC. Translation gives CASSLGAGVSYEQYF. Supplemented by reference TRBV7-9 and TRBJ2-7, the full variable domain reads DTGVSQNPRHKITKRGQNVTFRCDPISEHNRLYWYRQTLGQGPEFLTYFQNEAQLEKSRLLSDRFSAERPKGSFSTLEIQRTEQGDSAMYLCASSLGAGVSYEQYFGPGTRLTVT.

The V gene is TRBV6-2 or TRBV6-3, the J gene TRBJ2-7; D perhaps matches TRBD2 (6 bases). Looked up from germline, CDR1 is MNHEY and CDR2 is SVGEGT. V was shortened by 4 bases and J by 4 bases, with 8 bases between the two germline ends. This CDR3 region has 12 residues. Here the CDR3 DNA reads TGTGCCAGCAGTTCCGCGGGGTACGAGCAGTACTTC. Amino acids: CASSSAGYEQYF.

The chain couples TRBV7-2 to TRBJ1-3, with 9 bases lining up with TRBD1. The germline V gene has CDR1 SGHTA and CDR2 FQGNSA. CDR3 size: 15 residues. J gave up 4 bases and V 4 bases, and 5 bases lay outside the gene matches. The DNA for the CDR3 is TGTGCCAGCAGCTCGGGACAGGGAGGCGGAAACACCATATATTTT. Translated: CASSSGQGGGNTIYF.

V and J are TRBV4-3 and TRBJ1-4; TRBD1 agrees at 10 bases. The ends lost 4 bases at V and 8 bases at J; junction bases unmatched: 13. Germline CDR1 LGHNA, CDR2 YSLEER. CDR3 size: 17 residues. CDR3 nucleotides: TGCGCCAGCAGCCCCCTCGGGAGGACAGGGGGAGTCGAAAAACTGTTTTTT. Residues: CASSPLGRTGGVEKLFF.

This clone was detected once. The chain combines TRBV18 with TRBJ2-3, with D tentatively TRBD2 (5 bases). The CDR3 runs 14 residues. V was cut by 1 base and J by 4 bases, with 9 bases left in between. CDR1 is KGHSH, CDR2 LQKENI, per germline. The CDR3 DNA reads as TGTGCCAGCTCACCACTCGGGAACGCAGATACGCAGTATTTT. Translated: CASSPLGNADTQYF. The whole variable domain, remainder taken from reference TRBV18 and TRBJ2-3, is NAGVMQNPRHLVRRRGQEARLRCSPMKGHSHVYWYRQLPEEGLKFMVYLQKENIIDESGMPKERFSAEFPKEGPSILRIQQVVRGDSAAYFCASSPLGNADTQYFGPGTRLTVL.

The J gene is TRBJ1-1, the V gene TRBV19; D remains unclear. Germline lookup yields CDR1 LNHDA and CDR2 SQIVND (reference sequence). Between the trimmed V and J ends, which lost 7 bases and 0 bases, there was a span of 9 bases. The CDR3 runs 13 residues. CDR3 loop: CASMRAMNTEAFF. CDR3 bases: TGTGCCAGTATGCGGGCTATGAACACTGAAGCTTTCTTT.

This sequence joins TRBV7-2 and TRBJ2-7; 9 positions match TRBD2. The trim removed 3 bases at V and 6 bases at J, leaving 6 bases unmatched. The CDR3 spans 14 residues. The germline gives CDR1 SGHTA, CDR2 FQGNSA. The CDR3 coding sequence is TGTGCCAGCAGCTTCGGCGGGGGGGGAAGCGAGCAGTACTTC. This sequence encodes CASSFGGGGSEQYF. The variable domain in full, with the rest retrieved from reference TRBV7-2 and TRBJ2-7, is GAGVSQSPSNKVTEKGKDVELRCDPISGHTALYWYRQSLGQGLEFLIYFQGNSAPDKSGLPSDRFSAERTGGSVSTLTIQRTQQEDSAVYLCASSFGGGGSEQYFGPGTRLTVT.

This clone showed up just once. The rearrangement uses TRBV19 and TRBJ2-3; 10 nucleotides match TRBD1. V lost 3 bases to trimming and J lost 4 bases; unmatched junction nucleotides: 4. This CDR3 has 15 amino acids. The germline gives CDR1 LNHDA, CDR2 SQIVND (reference sequence). The CDR3 DNA reads as TGTGCCAGTAGTATGTGGGACAGGGGCCCAGATACGCAGTATTTT. This sequence encodes CASSMWDRGPDTQYF.

This clone was found a few times. The V call is TRBV5-6, the J call TRBJ2-5; D perhaps matches TRBD2 (6 bases). This CDR3 spans 17 amino acids. From germline, CDR1 is SGHDT and CDR2 YYEEEE. Trimming stripped 0 bases from V and 1 base from J, with 16 bases between. This CDR3 is CASSLEVAGRPQETQYF. DNA of the CDR3: TGTGCCAGCAGCTTGGAGGTAGCCGGGAGACCCCAAGAGACCCAGTACTTC.

In its sample, this clone was seen once. J is TRBJ2-7 and V is TRBV5-6; 9 positions agree with TRBD1. This CDR3 has 16 residues. The germline V gene has CDR1 SGHDT and CDR2 YYEEEE. Trimming took 4 bases from V and 0 from J; bases not matched to a gene: 8. DNA for the CDR3: TGTGCCAGCAGCCCGTGGACAGGGGCAAGCTCCTACGAGCAGTACTTC. Translation: CASSPWTGASSYEQYF.

The CDR3 is CASSPLGGTGFVLTEAFF. The CDR3 nucleotides read TGTGCCAGCTCACCACTGGGCGGGACAGGGTTTGTTCTCACTGAAGCTTTCTTT. The rearrangement joins TRBV18 to TRBJ1-1; 9 nucleotides line up with TRBD1. Germline-derived CDR1 and CDR2 are KGHSH and LQKENI. After removal of 1 base from V and 4 bases from J, the junction contained 13 bases not matched to a gene. The CDR3 consists of 18 residues.

The chain links TRBV4-3 to TRBJ1-1; tentatively, D is TRBD1 (5 bases). Germline V gene sequence: CDR1 LGHNA, CDR2 YSLEER. The ends were cut back, 0 bases at V and 7 bases at J, with 12 bases in the middle. The CDR3 is 14 amino acids. The CDR3 region is CASSQDRQIGEAFF. For the CDR3, the DNA is TGCGCCAGCAGCCAAGATCGACAGATAGGTGAAGCTTTCTTT.

The chain carries TRBV7-2 and TRBJ2-1; TRBD2 matches at 11 bases. The CDR3 loop spans 16 amino acids. Trimming at V came to 7 bases and at J to 4 bases, leaving 9 bases not matched to a gene. Germline V lookup: CDR1 SGHTA, CDR2 FQGNSA. The CDR3 here is CASTYPGLADYNEQFF. In nucleotides, the CDR3 is TGTGCCAGCACCTATCCGGGACTAGCGGATTACAATGAGCAGTTCTTC.

The chain has TRBV24-1 and TRBJ2-1, with TRBD1 as a possible D gene (5 bases). The germline V gene has CDR1 KGHDR and CDR2 SFDVKD. The CDR3 covers 16 residues. Trimming pared 3 bases from V and 7 bases from J, leaving 18 bases between. The DNA of the CDR3 is TGTGCCACCAGTGATGAGAATGGACCGGCAGGGAATGAGCAGTTCTTC. Its protein is CATSDENGPAGNEQFF.

The V call is TRBV7-2, the J call TRBJ2-7, with TRBD1 identical over 7 bases. The CDR3 totals 13 residues. Germline CDR1 is SGHTA and CDR2 is FQGNSA. After removal of 5 bases from V and 3 bases from J, the junction contained 4 bases not matched to a gene. Here the CDR3 reads CASSVGTDYEQYF. Written as DNA, the CDR3 is TGTGCCAGCAGCGTTGGGACAGACTACGAGCAGTACTTC.

The rearrangement links TRBV19 to TRBJ1-5; D unresolved. Germline V lookup: CDR1 LNHDA, CDR2 SQIVND (reference sequence). V gave up 2 bases and J gave up 4 bases, with 18 bases separating them. CDR3 length: 17 amino acids. CDR3 coding DNA: TGTGCCAGTAGTATATATGGAAAAAGTAGCTCAAATCAGCCCCAGCATTTT. Amino acids: CASSIYGKSSSNQPQHF.